Listed below are T cell receptor beta chains from one sample, sequenced in a study of identical twins. TCRdb fed the 5' RACE reads into MiXCR, producing one record per CDR3 protein. This table holds about 240,000 distinct CDR3 sequences, more than 9.5% found once. The same data also contributed to another study, on yellow fever vaccine responses in identical twins.

Sequencing was done on a sample of memory (CD45RO+) T cells sorted from blood. These receptors all stem from a woman under 30 in good health. Both conserved end residues are part of each CDR3. A D gene is named only where the DNA matches it firmly. Clone size is given for some rows only: seen once, a few or many times, or a class if the clone is expanded.

d_call | j_call | cdr3_length | v_call | clone_size | cdr3_nt | cdr3_aa
NA | TRBJ1-2 | 13 | TRBV24-1 | NA | TGTGCCACCAGTGTCGGCAACGGCTATGGCTACACCTTC | CATSVGNGYGYTF
TRBD1 | TRBJ2-7 | 14 | TRBV5-1 | few | TGCGCCAGCAGCGTGACAGGGCCCTTCTACGAGCAGTACTTC | CASSVTGPFYEQYF
TRBD2 | TRBJ2-5 | 18 | TRBV11-1 | few | TGTGCCAGCAGCCTGGACCTGGGACTAGCGGGGGGGCGGGAGACCCAGTACTTC | CASSLDLGLAGGRETQYF
NA | TRBJ2-2 | 15 | TRBV10-1 | NA | TGCGCCAGCAGTGAGTCGAGGTCGGTGGCCGGGGAGCTGTTTTTT | CASSESRSVAGELFF
TRBD1 | TRBJ1-5 | 14 | TRBV6-2/TRBV6-3 | many | TGTGCCACCGCGGACAGGGTCGGCAATCAGCCCCAGCATTTT | CATADRVGNQPQHF
TRBD2 | TRBJ2-3 | 16 | TRBV7-9 | few | TGTGCCAGCAGCCATACTACTAGCGGGGACACAGATACGCAGTATTTT | CASSHTTSGDTDTQYF
NA | TRBJ1-1 | 15 | TRBV5-1 | NA | TGCGCCAGCAGCCCGGGTGAGTCCTCGAACACTGAAGCTTTCTTT | CASSPGESSNTEAFF
TRBD1 | TRBJ2-7 | 14 | TRBV20-1 | NA | TGCAGTGCTAGATCGGACAGGGGGTCCTACGAGCAGTACTTC | CSARSDRGSYEQYF
NA | TRBJ1-5 | 13 | TRBV7-3 | few | TGTGCCAGCAGCTTAGATAAGGGGCAGCCCCAGCATTTT | CASSLDKGQPQHF
NA | TRBJ2-1 | 14 | TRBV6-4 | few | TGTGCCAGCAGTCGGGAGTACAACTACAATGAGCAGTTCTTC | CASSREYNYNEQFF
NA | TRBJ2-5 | 14 | TRBV5-5 | NA | TGTGCCAGCAGCGGACCAGGATATCAAGAGACCCAGTACTTC | CASSGPGYQETQYF
TRBD2 | TRBJ2-1 | 15 | TRBV12-3/TRBV12-4 | few | TGTGCCAGCAGTTTTCCTAGCGGGAGTGGTAGTGAGCAGTTCTTC | CASSFPSGSGSEQFF
TRBD2 | TRBJ2-7 | 15 | TRBV6-2/TRBV6-3 | NA | TGTGCCAGCAAACCGGGACTAGCGGGAGCCTACGAGCAGTACTTC | CASKPGLAGAYEQYF
TRBD2 | TRBJ2-3 | 18 | TRBV11-2 | few | TGTGCCAGCAGCTTATACGCGGCTAGCGGGACAAACACAGATACGCAGTATTTT | CASSLYAASGTNTDTQYF
NA | TRBJ2-7 | 15 | TRBV29-1 | NA | TGCAGCGTTGAGGGCTGGAAAGGGGGCGCGGGGGAGCAGTACTTC | CSVEGWKGGAGEQYF
TRBD2 | TRBJ2-7 | 16 | TRBV3-1 | NA | TGTGCCAGCAGCCCCATTTCTAGCGGGGGTTCCTACGAGCAGTACTTC | CASSPISSGGSYEQYF
TRBD1 | TRBJ2-2 | 16 | TRBV7-2 | NA | TGTGCCAGCAGCTATACAGGGGCGTCGAACACCGGGGAGCTGTTTTTC | CASSYTGASNTGELFF
NA | TRBJ1-5 | 14 | TRBV27 | few | TGTGCCAGCGGCCCGTCCGGGGGCAATCAGCCCCAGCATTTT | CASGPSGGNQPQHF
TRBD2 | TRBJ2-3 | 17 | TRBV11-2 | NA | TGTGCCAGCAGCTTAGACGTAGCGGGAGGTCTCACAGATACGCAGTATTTT | CASSLDVAGGLTDTQYF
TRBD2 | TRBJ2-5 | 18 | TRBV11-2 | many | TGTGCCAGCAGCTTAGGGGTTGGTAGCGGGGGGTCTGGAGAGACCCAGTACTTC | CASSLGVGSGGSGETQYF
NA | TRBJ2-7 | 13 | TRBV7-2 | few | TGTGCCAGCAGCCCCGGGACTGACCGGGAGCAGTACTTC | CASSPGTDREQYF